A single sample gave rise to the 27 T cell receptor beta chains below, sequenced in a study of blood T cell repertoires in COVID-19. TCRdb's table, derived via immunoSEQ multiplex PCR, lists solely in-frame clones and lacks some. The table includes 250,000 to 300,000 clones, 80% to 85% detected once. The sequenced sample consisted of PBMCs or T cells enriched from blood (not recorded which). All receptors derive from a man aged 50 to 60 who had recovered from COVID-19.

This chain connects TRBV6-2 or TRBV6-3 to TRBJ2-3, with a weak D call TRBD2 (5 bases). CDR1 MNHEY and CDR2 SVGEGT come from the germline V gene. This CDR3 contains 17 residues. With 2 bases removed from V and 1 base from J, the gap between germline ends came to 16 bases. CDR3 amino acids: CASSYPAWETGTDTQYF. The CDR3 coding sequence is TGTGCCAGCAGTTACCCCGCGTGGGAGACGGGCACAGATACGCAGTATTTT.

This chain joins TRBV19 and TRBJ1-2, with D possibly TRBD1 on 5 matching bases. CDR1 is LNHDA and CDR2 is SQIVND in the germline V gene (reference sequence). V was cut by 10 bases and J by 4 bases, with 10 bases left in between. This CDR3 is built from 11 residues. Written as DNA, the CDR3 is TGTGCCACCACAAGGGGCTATGGCTACACCTTC. Translated, it gives CATTRGYGYTF.

The J gene is TRBJ1-3, the V gene TRBV6-1; 10 nucleotides agree with TRBD1. Trimming took 2 bases from V and 7 from J; bases not matched to a gene: 8. The CDR3 has 16 amino acids. Per the germline V gene, CDR1 is MNHNS and CDR2 is SASEGT. Here the CDR3 DNA reads TGTGCCAGCAGTGAATTTTCGAGGGGACAGGGGAACACCATATATTTT. Translation gives CASSEFSRGQGNTIYF.

This chain connects TRBV11-2 to TRBJ2-1, with D possibly matching TRBD1 (5 bases). Germline assignment: CDR1 SGHAT and CDR2 FQNNGV. With 1 base removed from V and 11 bases from J, the gap between germline ends came to 12 bases. There are 13 residues in the CDR3. This CDR3 is CASSLVGAGKQFF. The CDR3 coding sequence is TGTGCCAGCAGCTTAGTAGGGGCAGGGAAGCAGTTCTTC.

The chain couples TRBV4-1 to TRBJ2-7; 8 bases match TRBD2. The junction had 6 bases not matched to a gene; V was cut back by 1 base and J by 4 bases. The germline V gene encodes CDR1 MGHRA and CDR2 YSYEKL. The CDR3 runs to 15 residues. The CDR3 DNA follows: TGCGCCAGCAGCCAAGTGGGACTAGGTTCGTACGAGCAGTACTTC. Translating it yields CASSQVGLGSYEQYF.

This clone has a handful of counts. V and J are TRBV19 and TRBJ1-2; 7 bases are a match to TRBD1. This CDR3 has 13 amino acids. J lost 4 bases, V lost 3 bases, and 2 bases had no gene match. Germline loops: CDR1 LNHDA, CDR2 SQIVND (reference sequence). The CDR3 sequence is CASSIEGAYGYTF. Written as DNA, the CDR3 is TGTGCCAGTAGTATCGAGGGGGCCTATGGCTACACCTTC.

This clone was observed once. The chain has TRBV18 and TRBJ1-2; D is uncertain. The CDR3 is made up of 14 amino acids. Per germline, CDR1 KGHSH and CDR2 LQKENI. Trimming took 2 bases from V and 8 from J, leaving 15 bases between them. The CDR3 sequence is CASSPNRSPEGYTF. DNA of the CDR3: TGTGCCAGCTCACCAAACAGAAGCCCCGAGGGCTACACCTTC. Together with reference TRBV18 and TRBJ1-2, the CDR3 gives the full variable domain: NAGVMQNPRHLVRRRGQEARLRCSPMKGHSHVYWYRQLPEEGLKFMVYLQKENIIDESGMPKERFSAEFPKEGPSILRIQQVVRGDSAAYFCASSPNRSPEGYTFGSGTRLTVV.

The chain uses TRBV11-3 and TRBJ2-1; TRBD1 aligns across 11 bases. V was pared by 5 bases and J by 9 bases, with 6 bases of the junction left unmatched. The length of the CDR3 is 14 residues. Per germline, CDR1 SGHNT and CDR2 YENEEA. The CDR3 here is CASSPGQGGGEQFF. The CDR3 DNA reads TGTGCCAGCAGCCCGGGACAGGGGGGAGGTGAGCAGTTCTTC.

This chain connects TRBV29-1 to TRBJ2-2; 10 positions agree with TRBD1. The CDR3 contains 14 residues. Per the germline V gene, CDR1 is SQVTM and CDR2 is ANQGSEA. The CDR3 here is CAWEGTGDTGELFF. CDR3 DNA: TGCGCCTGGGAGGGGACAGGGGACACCGGGGAGCTGTTTTTT.

The V and J genes are TRBV12-3 or TRBV12-4 and TRBJ1-2, with D perhaps TRBD1 (6 bases). Trimming cost V 2 bases and J 4 bases, with 8 bases left between them. The CDR3 consists of 13 residues. The CDR3 DNA follows: TGTGCCAGCAGTTTAACAGGGATCTATGGCTACACCTTC. It is translated as CASSLTGIYGYTF.

This rearrangement joins TRBV2 to TRBJ1-6; D is uncertain. Deletions cut 6 bases from V and 7 bases from J, with 13 bases between. The germline gives CDR1 SNHLY, CDR2 FYNNEI. The CDR3 covers 14 residues. The CDR3 bases are TGTGCCAGCAGGGCCGGGATCGCGAATTCACCCCTCCACTTT. Its translation: CASRAGIANSPLHF.

The chain couples TRBV7-2 to TRBJ2-7; 7 bases map to TRBD2. The V gene end was trimmed by 2 bases and the J gene end by 2 bases; junction bases not matched to a gene: 6. CDR3 size: 15 residues. Per the germline V gene, CDR1 is SGHTA and CDR2 is FQGNSA. The CDR3 loop is CASSLTGREPYEQYF. The CDR3 bases are TGTGCCAGCAGCTTAACGGGGCGGGAGCCCTACGAGCAGTACTTC.

Here the CDR3 DNA reads TGTGCCAGCAGCTTAGAAGGACAGGAGGTCAAAAACATTCAGTACTTC. Translating gives CASSLEGQEVKNIQYF. The chain is built from TRBV7-8 and TRBJ2-4, with TRBD1 identical over 7 bases. V lost 1 base, J lost 3 bases, and 6 bases stayed unmatched. In germline, CDR1 is SGHVS, CDR2 FQNEAQ. This CDR3 is built from 16 residues.

The chain uses TRBV12-3 or TRBV12-4 and TRBJ2-7; 7 bases fit TRBD1. This CDR3 is 13 amino acids long. The ends lost 6 bases at V and 1 base at J; junction bases unmatched: 3. The CDR3 DNA follows: TGTGCCAGCAGAAGGGACAGTTCCTACGAGCAGTACTTC. As protein: CASRRDSSYEQYF.

V is TRBV18 and J is TRBJ2-2; weak D call: TRBD2 (6 bases). The CDR3 sequence is 16 residues long. Trimming removed 2 bases at V and 8 bases at J, with 18 bases between. CDR1 is KGHSH and CDR2 is LQKENI in the germline V gene. Here the CDR3 reads CASSPRILRDGGELFF. The CDR3 region has the DNA TGTGCCAGCTCACCAAGGATTTTGCGGGACGGAGGGGAGCTGTTTTTT.

This CDR3 is CASSSNHRAGYTF. The CDR3 DNA reads as TGTGCCAGCAGCTCCAACCACAGGGCAGGCTACACCTTC. The chain recombines TRBV11-3 with TRBJ1-2; TRBD1 might be the D (6 bases). Trimming pared 4 bases from V and 8 bases from J, leaving 14 bases between. Germline V gives CDR1 SGHNT, CDR2 YENEEA. The CDR3 length is 13 residues.

V usage is TRBV14 and J usage is TRBJ1-4; D uncertain. The CDR3 length is 15 residues. The V end lost 5 bases, the J end lost 6 bases, and 16 bases lay between the germline ends. Germline lookup yields CDR1 SGHDN and CDR2 FVKESK. This CDR3 is CASSSGGWSDEKLFF. For the CDR3, the DNA is TGTGCCAGCAGCTCCGGAGGGTGGTCGGATGAAAAACTGTTTTTT.

The chain combines TRBV2 with TRBJ2-1; 12 nucleotides agree with TRBD2. The CDR3 has 16 amino acids. The germline V gene has CDR1 SNHLY and CDR2 FYNNEI. With V trimmed by 6 bases and J by 4 bases, 7 bases remained unmatched. The CDR3 region is CASRGGLAGLYNEQFF. The CDR3 DNA reads as TGTGCCAGCAGGGGCGGACTAGCGGGGCTATACAATGAGCAGTTCTTC. The full variable domain, in which reference TRBV2 and TRBJ2-1 provide the parts outside the CDR3, is EPEVTQTPSHQVTQMGQEVILRCVPISNHLYFYWYRQILGQKVEFLVSFYNNEISEKSEIFDDQFSVERPDGSNFTLKIRSTKLEDSAMYFCASRGGLAGLYNEQFFGPGTRLTVL.

This chain joins TRBV5-1 and TRBJ1-1; no firm D call. CDR1 and CDR2 from the germline V gene are SGHRS and YFSETQ. With 6 bases removed from V and 1 base from J, the gap between germline ends came to 7 bases. The CDR3 consists of 12 residues. The CDR3: CASTGGNTEAFF. The CDR3 coding sequence is TGCGCCAGCACCGGAGGGAACACTGAAGCTTTCTTT.

This chain connects TRBV19 to TRBJ1-5, with D possibly TRBD1 on 6 matching bases. This CDR3 is 17 amino acids long. Between the trimmed V and J ends, which lost 7 bases and 6 bases, there was a span of 25 bases. The germline V gene encodes CDR1 LNHDA and CDR2 SQIVND (reference sequence). This CDR3 is CASTPMGAYPQGQPQHF. CDR3 bases: TGTGCCAGTACCCCAATGGGGGCCTATCCCCAGGGTCAGCCCCAGCATTTT.

This chain uses TRBV18 with TRBJ1-2; D uncertain. This CDR3 comprises 13 residues. Germline assignment: CDR1 KGHSH and CDR2 LQKENI. V lost 3 bases and J 3 bases, leaving 8 bases between the germline ends. This CDR3 is CASSPRRDYGYTF. CDR3 DNA sequence: TGTGCCAGCTCACCGAGGAGGGACTATGGCTACACCTTC. The full variable domain, rest sourced from reference TRBV18 and TRBJ1-2, is NAGVMQNPRHLVRRRGQEARLRCSPMKGHSHVYWYRQLPEEGLKFMVYLQKENIIDESGMPKERFSAEFPKEGPSILRIQQVVRGDSAAYFCASSPRRDYGYTFGSGTRLTVV.

The chain couples TRBV19 to TRBJ2-6; D remains unclear. The length of the CDR3 is 16 residues. The germline gives CDR1 LNHDA, CDR2 SQIVND (reference sequence). V was clipped by 5 bases and J by 0 bases, with 11 bases between them. The CDR3 here is CASSSRLPSGANVLTF. CDR3 coding DNA: TGTGCCAGTAGTTCGCGACTTCCCTCTGGGGCCAACGTCCTGACTTTC.

The chain has TRBV15 and TRBJ1-2, with TRBD1 as a possible D gene (6 bases). Trimming removed 0 bases from V and 4 bases from J, with 9 bases in between. CDR1 is LNHNV and CDR2 is YYDKDF in the germline V gene (reference sequence). The CDR3 loop spans 14 amino acids. CDR3 coding DNA: TGTGCCACCAGCAGAGACGCAGGGGTCTATGGCTACACCTTC. It translates to CATSRDAGVYGYTF.

The chain carries TRBV30 and TRBJ1-4; D perhaps matches TRBD1 (5 bases). This CDR3 is 13 amino acids long. Germline loops: CDR1 GTSNPN, CDR2 SVGIG (reference sequence). V was trimmed by 8 bases and J by 7 bases, leaving 17 bases between them. Written as DNA, the CDR3 is TGTGCCCGGTCGGGGGGAGACGGTGAAAAACTGTTTTTT. It codes for CARSGGDGEKLFF.

The chain links TRBV9 to TRBJ2-1, with D possibly being TRBD1 (6 bases). The CDR3 totals 14 residues. V lost 4 bases and J lost 6, with 14 bases in between. Germline CDR1 reads SGDLS; CDR2 reads YYNGEE. The CDR3 here is CASSPGHRSNEQFF. The CDR3 DNA sequence: TGTGCCAGCAGCCCGGGACATCGGAGCAATGAGCAGTTCTTC. The full variable domain, in which reference TRBV9 and TRBJ2-1 provide the parts outside the CDR3, is DSGVTQTPKHLITATGQRVTLRCSPRSGDLSVYWYQQSLDQGLQFLIQYYNGEERAKGNILERFSAQQFPDLHSELNLSSLELGDSALYFCASSPGHRSNEQFFGPGTRLTVL.

The chain has TRBV19 and TRBJ2-1; D is possibly TRBD1 (6 bases). Trimming removed 4 bases from V and 8 bases from J, with 12 bases in between. CDR3 size: 13 residues. Germline assignment: CDR1 LNHDA and CDR2 SQIVND (reference sequence). CDR3 sequence: CASSRYRVDEQFF. The CDR3 nucleotides are TGTGCCAGTAGTAGATACAGGGTCGATGAGCAGTTCTTC.

The chain recombines TRBV25-1 with TRBJ2-3, with 7 bases fitting TRBD1. Germline V gene data show CDR1 as MGHDK and CDR2 as SYGVNS. V shed 6 bases, J shed 4 bases, and the junction held 4 bases outside the gene matches. CDR3 length: 13 amino acids. Here the CDR3 reads CASRTDRADTQYF. DNA for the CDR3: TGTGCCAGCAGGACCGACAGGGCAGATACGCAGTATTTT.